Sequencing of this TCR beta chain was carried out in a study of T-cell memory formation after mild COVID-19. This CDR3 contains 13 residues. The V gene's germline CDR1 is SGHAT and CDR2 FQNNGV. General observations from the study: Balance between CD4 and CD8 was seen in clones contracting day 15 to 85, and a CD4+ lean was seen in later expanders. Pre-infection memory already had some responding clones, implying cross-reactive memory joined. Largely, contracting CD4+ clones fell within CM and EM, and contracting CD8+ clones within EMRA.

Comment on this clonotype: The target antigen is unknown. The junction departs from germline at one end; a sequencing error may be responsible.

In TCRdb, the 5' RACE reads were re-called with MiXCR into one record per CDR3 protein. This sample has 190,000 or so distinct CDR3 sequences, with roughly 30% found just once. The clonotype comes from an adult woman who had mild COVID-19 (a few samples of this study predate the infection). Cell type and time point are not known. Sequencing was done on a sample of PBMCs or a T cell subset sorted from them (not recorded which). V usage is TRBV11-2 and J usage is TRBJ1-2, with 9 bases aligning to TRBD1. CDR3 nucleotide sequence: TGTGCCAGCAGCTCAAGAGTAAGGGACAGGGAGATCTTC. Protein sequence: CASSSRVRDREIF. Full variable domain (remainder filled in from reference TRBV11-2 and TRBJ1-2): EAGVAQSPRYKIIEKRQSVAFWCNPISGHATLYWYQQILGQGPKLLIQFQNNGVVDDSQLPKDRFSAERLKGVDSTLKIQPAKLEDSAVYLCASSSRVRDREIFGSGTRLTVV.